This T cell receptor beta chain emerged from a study of read filtering for tumor transcriptome and immune sequencing. Study-wide background: RNA-seq yielded only roughly 85 to 1,400 TCR reads, IR-seq about 4 to 10.27 million.

Of note for this clonotype: Possible read error: a much larger clone is one base away.

Molecular barcoded adaptors covering alpha/delta and beta/gamma chains were used on around 370 ng RNA. One entry per CDR3 protein, called by TCRdb with MiXCR from the reads. The sample comprises more than 70,000 distinct CDR3 sequences, about 22% of which are singletons, and over 9.5% rests with the top ten. The CDR3 length is 14 residues. CDR1 is MDHEN, CDR2 SYDVKM, per germline. The sequenced material came from a population of CD138-negative cells sorted from bone marrow. The V and J genes are TRBV28 and TRBJ2-5, with 7 bases lining up with TRBD1. This receptor was obtained from a donor over 35 with multiple myeloma. This chain's CDR3 is CAGRTGTAQETQYF. In DNA form, the CDR3 reads TGTGCCGGCAGAACCGGGACAGCCCAAGAGACCCAGTACTTC.